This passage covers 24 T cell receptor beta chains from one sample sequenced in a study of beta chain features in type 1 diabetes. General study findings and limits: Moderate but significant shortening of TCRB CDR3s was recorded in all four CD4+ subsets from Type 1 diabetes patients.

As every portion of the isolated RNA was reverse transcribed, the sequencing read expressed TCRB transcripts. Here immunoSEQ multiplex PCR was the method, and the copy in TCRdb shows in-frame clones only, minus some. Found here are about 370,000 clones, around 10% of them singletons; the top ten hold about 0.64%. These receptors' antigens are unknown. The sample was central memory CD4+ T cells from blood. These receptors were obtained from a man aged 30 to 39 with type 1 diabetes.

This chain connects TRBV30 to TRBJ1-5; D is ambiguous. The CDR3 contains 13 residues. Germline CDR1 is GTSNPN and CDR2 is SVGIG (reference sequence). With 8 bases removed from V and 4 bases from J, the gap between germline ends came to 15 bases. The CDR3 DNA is TGTGCCGGCGATTACGGGTGGAATCAGCCCCAGCATTTT. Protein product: CAGDYGWNQPQHF.

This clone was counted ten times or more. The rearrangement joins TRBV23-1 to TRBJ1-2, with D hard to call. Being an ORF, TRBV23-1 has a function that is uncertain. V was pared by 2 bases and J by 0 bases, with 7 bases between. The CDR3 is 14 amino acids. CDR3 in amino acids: CASSQTTANYGYTF. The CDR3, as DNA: TGCGCCAGCAGTCAAACGACCGCTAACTATGGCTACACCTTC.

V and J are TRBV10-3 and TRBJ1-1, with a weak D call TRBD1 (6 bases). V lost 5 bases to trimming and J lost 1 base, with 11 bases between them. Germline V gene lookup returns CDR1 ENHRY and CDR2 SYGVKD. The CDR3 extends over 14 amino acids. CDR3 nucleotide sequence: TGTGCCATCAGTCACAGGGCAACGAACACTGAAGCTTTCTTT. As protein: CAISHRATNTEAFF.

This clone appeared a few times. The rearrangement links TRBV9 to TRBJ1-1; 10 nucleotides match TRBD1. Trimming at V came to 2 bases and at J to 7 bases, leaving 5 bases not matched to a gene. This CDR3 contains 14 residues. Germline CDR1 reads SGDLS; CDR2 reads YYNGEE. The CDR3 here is CASSVGQGMGEAFF. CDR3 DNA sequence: TGTGCCAGCAGCGTGGGACAGGGGATGGGTGAAGCTTTCTTT. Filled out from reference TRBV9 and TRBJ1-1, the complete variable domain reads DSGVTQTPKHLITATGQRVTLRCSPRSGDLSVYWYQQSLDQGLQFLIQYYNGEERAKGNILERFSAQQFPDLHSELNLSSLELGDSALYFCASSVGQGMGEAFFGQGTRLTVV.

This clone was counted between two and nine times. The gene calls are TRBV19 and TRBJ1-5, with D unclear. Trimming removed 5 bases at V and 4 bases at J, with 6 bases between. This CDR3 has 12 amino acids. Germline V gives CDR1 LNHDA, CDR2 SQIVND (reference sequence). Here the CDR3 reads CASSFKNQPQHF. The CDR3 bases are TGTGCCAGTAGTTTTAAGAATCAGCCCCAGCATTTT.

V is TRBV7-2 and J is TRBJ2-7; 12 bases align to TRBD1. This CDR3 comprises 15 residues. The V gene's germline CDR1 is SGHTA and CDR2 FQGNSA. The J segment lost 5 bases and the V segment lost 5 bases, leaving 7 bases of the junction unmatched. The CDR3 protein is CASSTQRDRGHEQYF. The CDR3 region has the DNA TGTGCCAGCAGCACCCAGAGGGACAGGGGGCACGAGCAGTACTTC.

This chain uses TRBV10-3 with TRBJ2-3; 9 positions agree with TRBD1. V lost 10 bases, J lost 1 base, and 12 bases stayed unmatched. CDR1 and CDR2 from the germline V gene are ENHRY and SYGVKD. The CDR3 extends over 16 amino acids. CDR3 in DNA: TGTGCCACGGGGGGAATCCGGGACAGGGGCACAGATACGCAGTATTTT. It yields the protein CATGGIRDRGTDTQYF.

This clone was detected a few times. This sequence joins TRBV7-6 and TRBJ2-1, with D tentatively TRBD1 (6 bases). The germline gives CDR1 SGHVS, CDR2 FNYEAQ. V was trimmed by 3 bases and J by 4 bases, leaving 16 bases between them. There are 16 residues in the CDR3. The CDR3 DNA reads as TGTGCCAGCAGCTTGAGGGGTACAGGGAAATACAATGAGCAGTTCTTC. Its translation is CASSLRGTGKYNEQFF.

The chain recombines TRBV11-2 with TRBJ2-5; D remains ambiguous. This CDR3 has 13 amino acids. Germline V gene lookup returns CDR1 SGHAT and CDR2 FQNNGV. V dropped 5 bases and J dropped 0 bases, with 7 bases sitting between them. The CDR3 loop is CASSPLNQETQYF. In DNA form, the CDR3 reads TGTGCCAGCAGCCCCCTCAACCAAGAGACCCAGTACTTC.

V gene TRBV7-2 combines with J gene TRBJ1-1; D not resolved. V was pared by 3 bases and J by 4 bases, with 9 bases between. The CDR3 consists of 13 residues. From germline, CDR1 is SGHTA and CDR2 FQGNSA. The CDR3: CASSFLSSTEAFF. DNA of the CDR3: TGTGCCAGCAGCTTTCTTTCCAGCACTGAAGCTTTCTTT.

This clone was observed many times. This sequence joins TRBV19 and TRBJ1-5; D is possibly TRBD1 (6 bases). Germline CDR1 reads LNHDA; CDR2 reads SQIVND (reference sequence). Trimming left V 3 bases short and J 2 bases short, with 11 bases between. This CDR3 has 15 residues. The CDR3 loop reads CASSISYRGNQPQHF. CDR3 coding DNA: TGTGCCAGTAGTATTAGTTACAGGGGCAATCAGCCCCAGCATTTT.

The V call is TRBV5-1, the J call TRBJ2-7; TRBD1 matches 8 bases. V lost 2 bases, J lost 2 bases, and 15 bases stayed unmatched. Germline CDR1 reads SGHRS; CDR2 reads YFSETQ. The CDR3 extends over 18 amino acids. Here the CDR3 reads CASSLPRDRPNPPYEQYF. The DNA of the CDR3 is TGCGCCAGCAGCTTACCCCGGGACAGGCCCAATCCTCCCTACGAGCAGTACTTC.

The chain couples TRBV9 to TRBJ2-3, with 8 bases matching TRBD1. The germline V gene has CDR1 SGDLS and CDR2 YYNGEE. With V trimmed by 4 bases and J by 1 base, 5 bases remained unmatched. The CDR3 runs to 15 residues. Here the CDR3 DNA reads TGTGCCAGCAGCATAGAGGGACAGGGCACAGATACGCAGTATTTT. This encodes CASSIEGQGTDTQYF.

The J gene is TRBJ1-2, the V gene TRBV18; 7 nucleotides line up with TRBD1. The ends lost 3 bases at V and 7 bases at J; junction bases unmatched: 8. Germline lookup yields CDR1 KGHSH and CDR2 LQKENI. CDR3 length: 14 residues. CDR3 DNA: TGTGCCAGCTCACCCGACACAGGGGCCCCTGGCTACACCTTC. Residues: CASSPDTGAPGYTF.

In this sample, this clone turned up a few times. This chain's CDR3 is CASSYTGLDPYEQYF. As DNA, the CDR3 is TGTGCCAGCAGTTATACAGGGCTGGATCCTTACGAGCAGTACTTC. The V and J genes are TRBV6-6 and TRBJ2-7, with a tentative D call TRBD1 (6 bases). This CDR3 is built from 15 residues. CDR1 is MNHNY, CDR2 SVGAGI, per germline (reference sequence). V lost 3 bases, J lost 4 bases, and 16 bases lay in between.

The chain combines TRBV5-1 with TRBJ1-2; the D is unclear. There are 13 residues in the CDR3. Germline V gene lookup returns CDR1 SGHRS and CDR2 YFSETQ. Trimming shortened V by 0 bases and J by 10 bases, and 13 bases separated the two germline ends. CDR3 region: CASSLGPNGDYTF. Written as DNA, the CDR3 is TGCGCCAGCAGCTTGGGACCGAACGGCGACTACACCTTC.

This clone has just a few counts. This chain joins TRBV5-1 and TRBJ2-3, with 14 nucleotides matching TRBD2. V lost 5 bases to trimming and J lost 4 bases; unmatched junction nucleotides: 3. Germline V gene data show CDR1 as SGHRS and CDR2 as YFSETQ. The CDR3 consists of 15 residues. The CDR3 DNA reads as TGCGCCAGCAGACCGGGACTAGCGGGAGCAGATACGCAGTATTTT. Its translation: CASRPGLAGADTQYF. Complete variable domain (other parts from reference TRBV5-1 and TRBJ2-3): KAGVTQTPRYLIKTRGQQVTLSCSPISGHRSVSWYQQTPGQGLQFLFEYFSETQRNKGNFPGRFSGRQFSNSRSEMNVSTLELGDSALYLCASRPGLAGADTQYFGPGTRLTVL.

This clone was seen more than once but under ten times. The CDR3 DNA sequence: TGTGCCAGCAGCTTGTCACACCTAAATGAGCAGTTCTTC. Its protein is CASSLSHLNEQFF. The chain recombines TRBV5-6 with TRBJ2-1; D remains ambiguous. The CDR3 length is 13 residues. V lost 1 base to trimming and J lost 7 bases, with 9 bases between them. CDR1 is SGHDT and CDR2 is YYEEEE in the germline V gene.

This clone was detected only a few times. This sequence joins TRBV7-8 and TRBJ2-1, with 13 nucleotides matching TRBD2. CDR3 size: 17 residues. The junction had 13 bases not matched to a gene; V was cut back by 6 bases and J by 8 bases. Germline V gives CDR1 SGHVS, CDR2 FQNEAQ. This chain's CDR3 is CASSGVITSGRAHEQFF. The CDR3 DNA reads TGTGCCAGCAGTGGGGTTATAACTAGCGGGAGGGCTCATGAGCAGTTCTTC.

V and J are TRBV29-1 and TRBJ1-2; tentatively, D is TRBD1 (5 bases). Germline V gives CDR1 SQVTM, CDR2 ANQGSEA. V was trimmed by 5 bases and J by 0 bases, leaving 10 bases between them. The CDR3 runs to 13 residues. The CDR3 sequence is CSVYRSTNYGYTF. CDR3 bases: TGCAGCGTTTACAGGTCCACTAACTATGGCTACACCTTC.

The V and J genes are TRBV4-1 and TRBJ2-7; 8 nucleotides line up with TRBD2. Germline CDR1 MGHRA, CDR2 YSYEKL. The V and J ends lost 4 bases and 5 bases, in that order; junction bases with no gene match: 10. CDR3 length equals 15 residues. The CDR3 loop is CASSPRGSGIDEQYF. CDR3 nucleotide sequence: TGCGCCAGCAGCCCCCGTGGTAGCGGGATCGACGAGCAGTACTTC.

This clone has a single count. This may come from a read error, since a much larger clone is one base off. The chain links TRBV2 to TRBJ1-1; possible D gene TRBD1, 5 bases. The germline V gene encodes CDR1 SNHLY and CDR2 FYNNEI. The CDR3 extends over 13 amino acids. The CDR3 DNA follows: TGTACCAGCAGTGAGGGGAAGAACACTGAAGCTTTCTTT. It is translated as CTSSEGKNTEAFF.

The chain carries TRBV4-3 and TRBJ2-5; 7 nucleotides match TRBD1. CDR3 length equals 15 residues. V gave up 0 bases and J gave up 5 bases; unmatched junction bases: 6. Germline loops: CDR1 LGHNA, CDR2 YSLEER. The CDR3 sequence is CASSQEDRQGETQYF. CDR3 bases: TGCGCCAGCAGCCAAGAGGACAGGCAGGGGGAGACCCAGTACTTC.

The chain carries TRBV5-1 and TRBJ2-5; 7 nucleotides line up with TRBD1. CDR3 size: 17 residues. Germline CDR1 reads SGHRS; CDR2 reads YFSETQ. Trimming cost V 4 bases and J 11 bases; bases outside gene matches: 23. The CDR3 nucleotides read TGCGCCAGCAGCACCCTGCCTACCGGGACAGCTCTGGAAGAGCAGTACTTC. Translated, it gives CASSTLPTGTALEEQYF.